This is a list of T cell receptor beta chains from one sample in a study of beta chain features in type 1 diabetes. Data came from immunoSEQ multiplex PCR; TCRdb stores just in-frame clones and leaves some out. The table records about 160,000 clones, approximately 9.9% of them present only once. The sequencing input was central memory CD4+ T cells from blood. These TCRs come from a woman between 18 and 29 years old in good health. Each CDR3 is given with its conserved first and last residue. Fields, in order: D gene, J gene, V gene, clone size, CDR3 length, CDR3 DNA, CDR3 protein. The D gene is left open where the match is weak. The size of a clone is reported for some rows only, either as once, few or many, or as a class for expanded clones.

d_gene: TRBD2
j_gene: TRBJ2-3
v_gene: TRBV10-3
abundance: .
len: 15
CDR3nt: TGTGCCATCACTAGCGGCGGCGCTAGCACAGATACGCAGTATTTT
CDR3aa: CAITSGGASTDTQYF

d_gene: TRBD2
j_gene: TRBJ2-2
v_gene: TRBV7-9
abundance: .
len: 16
CDR3nt: TGTGCCAGCAGCTTCGGGACTAGCGGGGTTGGCGGGGAGCTGTTTTTT
CDR3aa: CASSFGTSGVGGELFF

d_gene: .
j_gene: TRBJ1-1
v_gene: TRBV4-1
abundance: few
len: 13
CDR3nt: TGCGCCAGCAGCCAAGATCGGCGGGGTGAAGCTTTCTTT
CDR3aa: CASSQDRRGEAFF

d_gene: TRBD1
j_gene: TRBJ1-2
v_gene: TRBV7-6
abundance: .
len: 14
CDR3nt: TGTGCCAGCAGCCGGGGACAGGGCATTTATGGCTACACCTTC
CDR3aa: CASSRGQGIYGYTF

d_gene: TRBD1
j_gene: TRBJ2-7
v_gene: TRBV4-2
abundance: many
len: 12
CDR3nt: TGTGCCAGCTCCTCAGGGGGCGGGGAGCAGTACTTC
CDR3aa: CASSSGGGEQYF

d_gene: TRBD2
j_gene: TRBJ2-3
v_gene: TRBV5-4
abundance: .
len: 15
CDR3nt: TGTGCCAGCAGCTTGAGGACTAGCGGGGGAGATACGCAGTATTTT
CDR3aa: CASSLRTSGGDTQYF

d_gene: TRBD2
j_gene: TRBJ2-7
v_gene: TRBV10-3
abundance: .
len: 17
CDR3nt: TGTGCCATCACTGGGACTAGCGGGAGTGGAGGGGCCTACGAGCAGTACTTC
CDR3aa: CAITGTSGSGGAYEQYF

d_gene: TRBD1
j_gene: TRBJ1-4
v_gene: TRBV9
abundance: few
len: 15
CDR3nt: TGTGCCAGCAGCCCGCCGGGACAGGGGAATGAAAAACTGTTTTTT
CDR3aa: CASSPPGQGNEKLFF

d_gene: .
j_gene: TRBJ2-3
v_gene: TRBV6-5
abundance: few
len: 12
CDR3nt: TGTGCCAGCACCAAGGAGCTGGATACGCAGTATTTT
CDR3aa: CASTKELDTQYF

d_gene: .
j_gene: TRBJ2-2
v_gene: TRBV9
abundance: few
len: 15
CDR3nt: TGTGCCAGCAGCTTAGCGGAAAGAGGGACCGGGGAGCTGTTTTTT
CDR3aa: CASSLAERGTGELFF

d_gene: TRBD1
j_gene: TRBJ2-6
v_gene: TRBV18
abundance: .
len: 18
CDR3nt: TGTGCCAGCTCATCCCGTGGACAGGGAGACGCTGGGGCCAACGTCCTGACTTTC
CDR3aa: CASSSRGQGDAGANVLTF

d_gene: TRBD2
j_gene: TRBJ2-3
v_gene: TRBV9
abundance: many
len: 14
CDR3nt: TGTGCCAGCAGGCCTAGCGGTAGCACAGATACGCAGTATTTT
CDR3aa: CASRPSGSTDTQYF

d_gene: TRBD2
j_gene: TRBJ2-3
v_gene: TRBV5-1
abundance: few
len: 15
CDR3nt: TGCGCCAGCAGCGCCGGACTAGCGGGAGTGGATACGCAGTATTTT
CDR3aa: CASSAGLAGVDTQYF

d_gene: TRBD1
j_gene: TRBJ1-2
v_gene: TRBV27
abundance: few
len: 14
CDR3nt: TGTGCCAGCAGTTCAGTCTCGACAGGGAATGGCTACACCTTC
CDR3aa: CASSSVSTGNGYTF

d_gene: TRBD1
j_gene: TRBJ2-4
v_gene: TRBV10-2
abundance: .
len: 16
CDR3nt: TGCGCCAGCAGTGAGTCGGGGGACAGGGCAAAGAACATTCAGTACTTC
CDR3aa: CASSESGDRAKNIQYF

d_gene: TRBD1
j_gene: TRBJ1-2
v_gene: TRBV27
abundance: .
len: 14
CDR3nt: TGTGCCAGCAAGCCGACAGGGGGCAACTATGGCTACACCTTC
CDR3aa: CASKPTGGNYGYTF

d_gene: TRBD2
j_gene: TRBJ2-1
v_gene: TRBV4-2
abundance: .
len: 16
CDR3nt: TGTGCCAGCAGCCCCAATCTAGCGGGGTTGGACAATGAGCAGTTCTTC
CDR3aa: CASSPNLAGLDNEQFF

d_gene: .
j_gene: TRBJ2-7
v_gene: TRBV5-1
abundance: .
len: 12
CDR3nt: TGCGCCAGCAGGGACAGTACCTACGAGCAGTACTTC
CDR3aa: CASRDSTYEQYF

d_gene: .
j_gene: TRBJ2-1
v_gene: TRBV5-4
abundance: .
len: 13
CDR3nt: TGTGCCAGCAGCTTGGAAAGACTAGATAAGCAGTTCTTC
CDR3aa: CASSLERLDKQFF

d_gene: TRBD1
j_gene: TRBJ2-7
v_gene: TRBV7-3
abundance: .
len: 13
CDR3nt: TGTGCCAGCAGCTACAACAGGGGTAGCGAGCAGTACTTC
CDR3aa: CASSYNRGSEQYF

d_gene: TRBD1
j_gene: TRBJ2-5
v_gene: TRBV9
abundance: few
len: 16
CDR3nt: TGTGCCAGCAGCCCCCGCGGGGACAGGGTCTCAGAGACCCAGTACTTC
CDR3aa: CASSPRGDRVSETQYF

d_gene: .
j_gene: TRBJ2-5
v_gene: TRBV10-2
abundance: .
len: 13
CDR3nt: TGCGCCAGCAGTGAGGGGCGTGGAGAGACCCAGTACTTC
CDR3aa: CASSEGRGETQYF

d_gene: .
j_gene: TRBJ1-1
v_gene: TRBV7-3
abundance: few
len: 14
CDR3nt: TGTGCCAGCAGCCCCGGGACATCGAACACTGAAGCTTTCTTT
CDR3aa: CASSPGTSNTEAFF

d_gene: .
j_gene: TRBJ2-2
v_gene: TRBV11-3
abundance: few
len: 16
CDR3nt: TGTGCCAGCAGCTTAGCGGGTGGCAGGGTGGCCGGGGAGCTGTTTTTT
CDR3aa: CASSLAGGRVAGELFF

d_gene: TRBD1
j_gene: TRBJ2-1
v_gene: TRBV27
abundance: .
len: 12
CDR3nt: TGTGCCAGCAGCCAACAGGGACAGGAGCAGTTCTTC
CDR3aa: CASSQQGQEQFF

d_gene: .
j_gene: TRBJ2-3
v_gene: TRBV15
abundance: few
len: 14
CDR3nt: TGTGCCACCAGCTACCCGGGGGACACAGATACGCAGTATTTT
CDR3aa: CATSYPGDTDTQYF

d_gene: TRBD1
j_gene: TRBJ2-3
v_gene: TRBV5-1
abundance: .
len: 14
CDR3nt: TGCGCCAGCAGCTTGGGGGACAGGGCAGATACGCAGTATTTT
CDR3aa: CASSLGDRADTQYF

d_gene: .
j_gene: TRBJ2-1
v_gene: TRBV5-6
abundance: .
len: 11
CDR3nt: TGTGCCAGCAGCCTTATTAATGAGCAGTTCTTC
CDR3aa: CASSLINEQFF

d_gene: .
j_gene: TRBJ1-5
v_gene: TRBV7-6
abundance: few
len: 13
CDR3nt: TGTGCCAGCAGCTTAGGGCCCTCCTGGCCCCAGCATTTT
CDR3aa: CASSLGPSWPQHF

d_gene: .
j_gene: TRBJ2-3
v_gene: TRBV6-6
abundance: few
len: 13
CDR3nt: TGTGCCAGCAGAGGACAGATCACAGATACGCAGTATTTT
CDR3aa: CASRGQITDTQYF

d_gene: .
j_gene: TRBJ2-1
v_gene: TRBV5-4
abundance: few
len: 15
CDR3nt: TGTGCCAGCAGCAGCCCTAGCGTGAGGGACAATGAGCAGTTCTTC
CDR3aa: CASSSPSVRDNEQFF

d_gene: .
j_gene: TRBJ2-5
v_gene: TRBV5-1
abundance: .
len: 14
CDR3nt: TGCGCCAGCAGCTTGGGGGCCGACCAAGAGACCCAGTACTTC
CDR3aa: CASSLGADQETQYF

d_gene: .
j_gene: TRBJ1-6
v_gene: TRBV4-3
abundance: .
len: 15
CDR3nt: TGCGCCAGCAGCCAAAGGTCCGGGGATAATTCACCCCTCCACTTT
CDR3aa: CASSQRSGDNSPLHF

d_gene: .
j_gene: TRBJ2-7
v_gene: TRBV7-2
abundance: few
len: 13
CDR3nt: TGTGCCAGCAGTCCAGGACAGCACTACGAGCAGTACTTC
CDR3aa: CASSPGQHYEQYF

d_gene: .
j_gene: TRBJ1-1
v_gene: TRBV4-3
abundance: few
len: 13
CDR3nt: TGCGCCAGCAGCCAAGATCTCGGGAGTGAAGCTTTCTTT
CDR3aa: CASSQDLGSEAFF

d_gene: .
j_gene: TRBJ1-5
v_gene: TRBV30
abundance: few
len: 15
CDR3nt: TGTGCCTGGAGACCGGGGGGGCCACTTAATCAGCCCCAGCATTTT
CDR3aa: CAWRPGGPLNQPQHF

d_gene: .
j_gene: TRBJ2-7
v_gene: TRBV29-1
abundance: few
len: 14
CDR3nt: TGCAGCGTTGCGGTCAACAGGGTTGCCTACGAGCAGTACTTC
CDR3aa: CSVAVNRVAYEQYF

d_gene: .
j_gene: TRBJ1-5
v_gene: TRBV11-1
abundance: once
len: 15
CDR3nt: TGTGCCAGCAGCCCCGGACTCCTGAGCAATCAGCCCCAGCATTTT
CDR3aa: CASSPGLLSNQPQHF

d_gene: .
j_gene: TRBJ1-2
v_gene: TRBV4-3
abundance: few
len: 13
CDR3nt: TGCGCCAGCAGCCAAGGACAGCTCTATGGCTACACCTTC
CDR3aa: CASSQGQLYGYTF

d_gene: .
j_gene: TRBJ1-5
v_gene: TRBV19
abundance: .
len: 15
CDR3nt: TGTGCCAGTAGTATTAGGGAGGGGTGGAATCAGCCCCAGCATTTT
CDR3aa: CASSIREGWNQPQHF

d_gene: .
j_gene: TRBJ2-3
v_gene: TRBV7-6
abundance: few
len: 12
CDR3nt: TGTGCCAGCAGCTTCCAGGATGGTACGCAGTATTTT
CDR3aa: CASSFQDGTQYF

d_gene: .
j_gene: TRBJ2-3
v_gene: TRBV10-3
abundance: few
len: 14
CDR3nt: TGTGCCATCAGACTGGGAGGGGGTGGAGATACGCAGTATTTT
CDR3aa: CAIRLGGGGDTQYF

d_gene: .
j_gene: TRBJ1-5
v_gene: TRBV5-1
abundance: .
len: 13
CDR3nt: TGCGCCAGCAGCTTGGGGGCAGATCAGCCCCAGCATTTT
CDR3aa: CASSLGADQPQHF

d_gene: TRBD1
j_gene: TRBJ2-5
v_gene: TRBV5-1
abundance: few
len: 15
CDR3nt: TGCGCCAGCAGCTTGGGGGACAGGGATTGGGAGACCCAGTACTTC
CDR3aa: CASSLGDRDWETQYF

d_gene: .
j_gene: TRBJ2-3
v_gene: TRBV27
abundance: .
len: 13
CDR3nt: TGTGCCAGCAGTTGGGCCGGCACAGATACGCAGTATTTT
CDR3aa: CASSWAGTDTQYF

d_gene: .
j_gene: TRBJ1-2
v_gene: TRBV25-1
abundance: few
len: 12
CDR3nt: TGTGCCAGTACAGGACCTAACTATGGCTACACCTTC
CDR3aa: CASTGPNYGYTF